The clone carrying this TCR beta chain was detected once. The sample belongs to a study of T cell changes during pregnancy in multiple sclerosis. CDR3 length: 13 amino acids. The V and J ends lost 7 bases and 6 bases, in that order; junction bases with no gene match: 5. In germline, CDR1 is SEHNR, CDR2 FQNEAQ (reference sequence). The protocol was immunoSEQ multiplex PCR, while the TCRdb copy is restricted to in-frame clones and leaves out a portion. The repertoire includes over 50,000 clones, 75% to 90% of them detected once, and more than 0.3% sits in the top ten. The genes are TRBV7-9 and TRBJ2-4, with 8 nucleotides matching TRBD1. The receptor's source is a female donor with multiple sclerosis, enrolled in a pregnancy study. Here the sequenced sample was CD4+ T cells from peripheral blood mononuclear cells, taken in the third trimester of pregnancy. The CDR3 spells CASTRGQGNIQYF. The CDR3, as DNA: TGTGCCAGCACGCGAGGACAGGGAAACATTCAGTACTTC.